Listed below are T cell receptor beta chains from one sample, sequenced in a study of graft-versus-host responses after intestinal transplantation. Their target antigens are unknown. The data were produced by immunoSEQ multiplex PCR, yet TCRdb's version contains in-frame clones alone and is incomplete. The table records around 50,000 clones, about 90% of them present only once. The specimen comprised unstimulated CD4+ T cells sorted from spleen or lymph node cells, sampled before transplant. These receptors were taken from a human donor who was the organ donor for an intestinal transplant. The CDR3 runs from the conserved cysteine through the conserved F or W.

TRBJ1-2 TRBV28 CASTQPEGYTF
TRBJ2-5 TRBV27 CASSLGHFKETQYF
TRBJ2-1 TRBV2 CASRGTSGRATEQFF
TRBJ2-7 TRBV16 CASSQGLADYEQYF
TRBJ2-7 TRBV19 CASSREGAYEQYF
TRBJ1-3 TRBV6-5 CASSYGGTVGNTIYF
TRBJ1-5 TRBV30 CAWSVRGRGNQPQHF
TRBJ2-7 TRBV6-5 CASTAGTGASYEQYF
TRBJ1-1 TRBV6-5 CASGGALNTEAFF
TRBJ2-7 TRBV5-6 CASSLSLSYEQYF
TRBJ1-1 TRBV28 CASSRTGGTVTEAFF
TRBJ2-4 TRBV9 CASSVGDRQKGDIQYF
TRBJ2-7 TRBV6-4 CASSRHGGSYEQYF
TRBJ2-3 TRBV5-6 CASSLPEENTQYF
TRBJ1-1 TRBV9 CASSVEGNTEAFF
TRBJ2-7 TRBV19 CASSMGGLDPYEQYF
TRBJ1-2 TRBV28 CASSLGQADFFYGYTF
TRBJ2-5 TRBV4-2 CASSQTGTGDQETQYF
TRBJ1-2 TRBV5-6 CASSRDRGLSDGYTF
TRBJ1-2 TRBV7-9 CASVREGFGYTF
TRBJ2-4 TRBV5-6 CASSLAPTSDKNIQYF
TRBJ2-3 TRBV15 CATSPGLTSTDTQYF
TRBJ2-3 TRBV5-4 CASSFPSTDTQYF
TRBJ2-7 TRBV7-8 CASSLTGGDSQQYF
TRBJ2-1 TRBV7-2 CASSLEGTGGNEQFF
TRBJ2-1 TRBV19 CASSIGSGRESRGQFF
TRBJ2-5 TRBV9 CASSVGGGWLSETQYF
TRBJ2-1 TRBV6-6 CASTLAGELNEQFF
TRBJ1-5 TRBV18 CASSPAGNQPQHF
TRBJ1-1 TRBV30 CAWSRSGVFGADNTEAFF
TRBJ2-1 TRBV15 CATTPGLNNEQFF
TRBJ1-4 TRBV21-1 CASSKARSSNEKLFF
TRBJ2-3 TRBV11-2 CASSFSGGDTQYF
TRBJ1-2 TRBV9 CASSVSTGEDYGYTF
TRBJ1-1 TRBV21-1 CASSPNCLNEHEAFF
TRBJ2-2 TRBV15 CATSRAGSAGVLTEHRELFF
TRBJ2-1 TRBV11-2 CASSLDITPGYSEQFF
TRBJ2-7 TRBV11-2 CASSFRRDSPVNEQYF
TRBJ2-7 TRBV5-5 CASSPGQGRYEQYF
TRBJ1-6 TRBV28 CASSHDRNSPLHF
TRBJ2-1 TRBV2 CASRTGTSLHEQFF
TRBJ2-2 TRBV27 CASSLSGGVGELFF
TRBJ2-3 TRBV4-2 CASSQGSLAGGMGDTQYF
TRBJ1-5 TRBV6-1 CASSVLPPNQPQHF
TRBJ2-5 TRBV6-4 CASSRDRQETQYF
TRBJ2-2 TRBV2 CASRKPSGSIGELFF
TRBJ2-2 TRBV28 CASSLFGLAGGKDTGELFF
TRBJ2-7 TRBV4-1 CASSQVAGYSYEQYF
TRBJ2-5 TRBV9 CASSPRTEQGETQYF
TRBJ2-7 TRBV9 CASSVEDRVDEQYF
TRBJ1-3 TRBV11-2 CASSSDRLGNTIYF
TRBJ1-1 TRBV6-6 CASSNGQTNTEAFF
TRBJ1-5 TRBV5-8 CASSFGTGANQPQHF
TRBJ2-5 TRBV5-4 CASSSTASLETQYF
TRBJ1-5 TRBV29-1 CSAQGQGNQPQHF
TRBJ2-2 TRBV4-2 CASSQVRTSFTGELFF